Following are 8 T cell receptor beta chains from one sample sequenced in a study of beta chain features in type 1 diabetes. Sequenced material consisted of expressed TCRB transcripts (all of the isolated RNA was reverse transcribed). The table came from immunoSEQ multiplex PCR; TCRdb's copy has only in-frame clones and leaves some out. The sample contains over 200,000 clones, around 9.9% of which appear only once. Study-level points and caveats: All four CD4+ subsets of Type 1 diabetes patients contained TCRB CDR3s that were moderately but significantly shorter.

Antigens for these TCRs are unknown. What was sequenced was naive CD4+ T cells from blood. All receptors derive from a man in his thirties or forties with type 1 diabetes.

This chain uses TRBV9 with TRBJ2-1, with 7 bases that match TRBD1. With V trimmed by 0 bases and J by 0 bases, 6 bases remained unmatched. The CDR3 runs to 17 residues. Germline V gene sequence: CDR1 SGDLS, CDR2 YYNGEE. CDR3 region: CASSVAMGQSSYNEQFF. The CDR3 nucleotides read TGTGCCAGCAGCGTAGCTATGGGACAGAGCTCCTACAATGAGCAGTTCTTC.

This clone was counted between two and nine times. The V gene is TRBV2, the J gene TRBJ1-1, with 7 bases identical to TRBD1. V shed 10 bases, J shed 10 bases, and the junction held 12 bases outside the gene matches. This CDR3 contains 12 residues. The germline V gene has CDR1 SNHLY and CDR2 FYNNEI. CDR3 region: CATRQGQLGAFF. In DNA, the CDR3 is TGTGCCACCAGACAGGGACAACTTGGAGCTTTCTTT.

The genes are TRBV2 and TRBJ2-7; no clear D. V lost 1 base to trimming and J lost 6 bases, with 7 bases between them. The CDR3 has 12 amino acids. Germline CDR1 is SNHLY and CDR2 is FYNNEI. CDR3 sequence reads: CASSEGSGEQYF. For the CDR3, the DNA is TGTGCCAGCAGTGAAGGGTCGGGCGAGCAGTACTTC.

V and J are TRBV7-3 and TRBJ2-3, with TRBD2 as a possible D gene (6 bases). Looked up from germline, CDR1 is SGHTA and CDR2 is FQGTGA. With 5 bases removed from V and 2 bases from J, the gap between germline ends came to 20 bases. CDR3 length: 17 residues. The CDR3 region is CASSPVPPGLITDTQYF. The DNA of the CDR3 is TGTGCCAGCAGCCCAGTGCCCCCGGGACTTATCACAGATACGCAGTATTTT.

In this sample, this clone turned up a few times. The chain links TRBV28 to TRBJ1-5; 9 nucleotides match TRBD1. CDR1 and CDR2 from the germline V gene are MDHEN and SYDVKM. There are 18 residues in the CDR3. With V trimmed by 7 bases and J by 6 bases, 19 bases remained unmatched. CDR3 DNA sequence: TGTGCCAGCACCCTTCTCAACTTCCGGGACAGGGATTCTCAGCCCCAGCATTTT. Translating gives CASTLLNFRDRDSQPQHF.

This clone was picked up a small number of times. The rearrangement uses TRBV27 and TRBJ2-1; tentative D call: TRBD2 (6 bases). Looked up from germline, CDR1 is MNHEY and CDR2 is SMNVEV (reference sequence). Trimming took 4 bases from V and 9 from J, leaving 13 bases between them. This CDR3 has 13 residues. CDR3 amino acids: CASSWDSRSEQFF. As DNA, the CDR3 is TGTGCCAGCAGTTGGGACTCGAGGAGTGAGCAGTTCTTC.

The rearrangement joins TRBV5-4 to TRBJ2-1; TRBD2 aligns across 10 bases. The CDR3 length is 15 residues. CDR1 and CDR2 from the germline V gene are SGHNT and YYREEE (reference sequence). The ends lost 7 bases at V and 9 bases at J; junction bases unmatched: 13. In DNA form, the CDR3 reads TGTGCCAGCGGGGAACTTAGCGGGGGGTTTGGTGAGCAGTTCTTC. Protein sequence: CASGELSGGFGEQFF.

This clone was counted a few times. The J gene is TRBJ1-2, the V gene TRBV2, with a possible D match to TRBD1 (6 bases). The CDR3 is 12 residues long. Trimming removed 10 bases from V and 2 bases from J, with 11 bases in between. Per the germline V gene, CDR1 is SNHLY and CDR2 is FYNNEI. For the CDR3, the DNA is TGTGCCATTGAAGACAGGAACTATGGCTACACCTTC. It encodes CAIEDRNYGYTF. Complete variable domain (other parts from reference TRBV2 and TRBJ1-2): EPEVTQTPSHQVTQMGQEVILRCVPISNHLYFYWYRQILGQKVEFLVSFYNNEISEKSEIFDDQFSVERPDGSNFTLKIRSTKLEDSAMYFCAIEDRNYGYTFGSGTRLTVV.